These 24 T cell receptor beta chains originate from one sample sequenced in a study of cytomegalovirus exposure and HLA in healthy donors. PCR amplification relied on 60 Vbeta primers (plus 13 Jbeta primers). The assay was immunoSEQ multiplex PCR, and TCRdb's table has in-frame clones only and misses some. Its table lists about 160,000 clones. Sequencing used PBMCs. Receptors originate from a man aged 25-45 years in good health and CMV-seronegative.

The chain is built from TRBV12-5 and TRBJ2-5; D is uncertain. V lost 5 bases and J lost 1, with 2 bases in between. Germline V lookup: CDR1 LGHNT, CDR2 FRNRAP. This CDR3 has 11 amino acids. CDR3 coding DNA: TGTGCTAGTGGTCTCCAAGAGACCCAGTACTTC. It yields the protein CASGLQETQYF.

V usage is TRBV11-2 and J usage is TRBJ2-7; D is uncertain. Germline lookup yields CDR1 SGHAT and CDR2 FQNNGV. The V end lost 5 bases, the J end lost 9 bases, and 14 bases lay between the germline ends. This CDR3 is built from 12 residues. The CDR3 loop reads CASSPLSSGQYF. CDR3 DNA: TGTGCCAGCAGCCCCCTTTCCTCGGGGCAGTACTTC.

The gene calls are TRBV4-1 and TRBJ1-2; 9 bases align to TRBD1. Germline CDR1 is MGHRA and CDR2 is YSYEKL. This CDR3 comprises 14 residues. With 2 bases clipped from V and 8 bases from J, the junction kept 6 bases outside the gene matches. CDR3 nucleotides: TGCGCCAGCAGCCAATGGACAGGGGATTCGGGCTACACCTTC. Protein product: CASSQWTGDSGYTF.

This sequence joins TRBV18 and TRBJ2-3, with 7 bases lining up with TRBD1. In germline, CDR1 is KGHSH, CDR2 LQKENI. Trimming removed 5 bases from V and 3 bases from J; junction bases left unmatched: 8. CDR3 length: 15 residues. The CDR3 loop is CASSRNRGRTDTQYF. The CDR3 nucleotides are TGTGCCAGCTCAAGAAACAGGGGAAGGACAGATACGCAGTATTTT.

The CDR3 DNA follows: TGTGCCAGCTCACCACGAGAGAGTTCCTACGAGCAGTACTTC. Its translation: CASSPRESSYEQYF. The rearrangement uses TRBV18 and TRBJ2-7; D is uncertain. The CDR3 loop spans 14 amino acids. V was shortened by 1 base and J by 1 base, with 8 bases between the two germline ends. Per the germline V gene, CDR1 is KGHSH and CDR2 is LQKENI.

The chain recombines TRBV25-1 with TRBJ1-2, with a tentative D call TRBD1 (5 bases). V was clipped by 3 bases and J by 4 bases, with 15 bases between them. Germline CDR1 is MGHDK and CDR2 is SYGVNS. The CDR3 covers 15 residues. In DNA, the CDR3 is TGTGCCAGCAGTGACCCCGGGGCCGGGAGCTATGGCTACACCTTC. This encodes CASSDPGAGSYGYTF.

The chain has TRBV28 and TRBJ2-3; TRBD1 agrees at 7 bases. Germline V gene data show CDR1 as MDHEN and CDR2 as SYDVKM. The CDR3 is 14 amino acids. The V segment lost 6 bases and the J segment 0 bases; nucleotides outside the gene matches: 3. CDR3: CASSIGGSTDTQYF. The DNA for the CDR3 is TGTGCCAGCAGCATAGGGGGCAGCACAGATACGCAGTATTTT. The full variable domain, in which reference TRBV28 and TRBJ2-3 provide the parts outside the CDR3, is DVKVTQSSRYLVKRTGEKVFLECVQDMDHENMFWYRQDPGLGLRLIYFSYDVKMKEKGDIPEGYSVSREKKERFSLILESASTNQTSMYLCASSIGGSTDTQYFGPGTRLTVL.

The rearrangement joins TRBV19 to TRBJ1-1; possible D gene TRBD1, 6 bases. The CDR3 runs to 13 residues. V lost 8 bases and J lost 3, with 13 bases in between. Germline-derived CDR1 and CDR2 are LNHDA and SQIVND (reference sequence). In DNA form, the CDR3 reads TGTGCCAGTTACACAGGGTCGTACACTGAAGCTTTCTTT. It yields the protein CASYTGSYTEAFF.

The CDR3 spells CASSHRRGQGTKTQYF. The CDR3 DNA reads TGTGCCAGTAGTCATAGGCGGGGACAGGGCACGAAGACCCAGTACTTC. The chain employs TRBV19 and TRBJ2-5; 9 bases agree with TRBD1. This CDR3 contains 16 residues. V lost 5 bases and J lost 6; bases outside the gene matches: 13. In germline, CDR1 is LNHDA, CDR2 SQIVND (reference sequence).

The chain has TRBV14 and TRBJ2-1, with D unclear. The CDR3 sequence is 15 residues long. The V end lost 4 bases, the J end lost 3 bases, and 13 bases lay between the germline ends. Per germline, CDR1 SGHDN and CDR2 FVKESK. The CDR3 reads CASSPRSGSYNEQFF. The DNA of the CDR3 is TGTGCCAGCAGCCCCCGGTCGGGTAGCTACAATGAGCAGTTCTTC.

This chain joins TRBV5-6 and TRBJ2-5, with D perhaps matching TRBD1 (5 bases). V was clipped by 2 bases and J by 5 bases, with 10 bases between them. CDR1 is SGHDT and CDR2 is YYEEEE in the germline V gene. The CDR3 runs 13 residues. In DNA, the CDR3 is TGTGCCAGCAGCTTAGGGGCTTCGGAGACCCAGTACTTC. Translation gives CASSLGASETQYF.

V gene TRBV18 combines with J gene TRBJ1-3; possibly TRBD1 for D (6 bases). V was pared by 1 base and J by 0 bases, with 10 bases between. Germline V gives CDR1 KGHSH, CDR2 LQKENI. CDR3 length equals 16 residues. CDR3 region: CASSPRQDPSGNTIYF. The CDR3 DNA reads TGTGCCAGCTCACCACGACAGGACCCCTCTGGAAACACCATATATTTT.

The rearrangement links TRBV25-1 to TRBJ1-1, with a tentative D call TRBD1 (6 bases). Per germline, CDR1 MGHDK and CDR2 SYGVNS. The V and J ends lost 4 bases and 1 base respectively, with 13 bases between them. The CDR3 is 15 residues long. CDR3 nucleotide sequence: TGTGCCAGCAGTGGATATTGGGGACAGAACACTGAAGCTTTCTTT. Amino acid sequence: CASSGYWGQNTEAFF.

V and J are TRBV27 and TRBJ1-2; the match to TRBD1 covers 8 bases. After removal of 5 bases from V and 1 base from J, the junction contained 9 bases not matched to a gene. From germline, CDR1 is MNHEY and CDR2 SMNVEV (reference sequence). The CDR3 contains 16 residues. The CDR3 region is CASSPYGTGDNYGYTF. The CDR3 DNA is TGTGCCAGCAGTCCCTACGGGACAGGAGATAACTATGGCTACACCTTC.

V gene TRBV2 combines with J gene TRBJ2-3; D might be TRBD2 (6 bases). The CDR3 totals 16 residues. Germline V gives CDR1 SNHLY, CDR2 FYNNEI. The V and J ends lost 5 bases and 0 bases respectively, with 15 bases between them. The CDR3 DNA is TGTGCCAGCAGTTCGAATAGCGGAGTGAGCACAGATACGCAGTATTTT. Translated, it gives CASSSNSGVSTDTQYF.

This sequence joins TRBV6-1 and TRBJ1-1, with 8 bases identical to TRBD1. V lost 6 bases and J lost 7; bases outside the gene matches: 4. Germline V gene lookup returns CDR1 MNHNS and CDR2 SASEGT. CDR3 length: 12 amino acids. The CDR3 spells CASSGTGVEAFF. Written as DNA, the CDR3 is TGTGCCAGCAGCGGGACAGGAGTTGAAGCTTTCTTT.

The rearrangement uses TRBV14 and TRBJ2-1; 11 bases are shared with TRBD2. The germline V gene has CDR1 SGHDN and CDR2 FVKESK. CDR3 size: 17 residues. With V trimmed by 0 bases and J by 3 bases, 4 bases remained unmatched. CDR3 sequence: CASSQEGGTSGYNEQFF. The CDR3 region has the DNA TGTGCCAGCAGCCAAGAAGGTGGGACTAGCGGCTACAATGAGCAGTTCTTC.

The chain uses TRBV19 and TRBJ2-2, with D perhaps matching TRBD2 (7 bases). CDR3 length equals 15 residues. Germline V gene lookup returns CDR1 LNHDA and CDR2 SQIVND (reference sequence). V was trimmed by 5 bases and J by 5 bases, leaving 15 bases between them. The CDR3 sequence: CASSLNGGQTGELFF. The CDR3 region has the DNA TGTGCCAGTAGTCTTAACGGGGGGCAAACCGGGGAGCTGTTTTTT.

V and J are TRBV7-3 and TRBJ2-3; D perhaps matches TRBD2 (5 bases). The V end lost 3 bases, the J end lost 6 bases, and 13 bases lay between the germline ends. The CDR3 contains 14 residues. The germline CDR1 and CDR2 sequences are SGHTA and FQGTGA. CDR3 residues: CASSFRGYRDTQYF. The DNA of the CDR3 is TGTGCCAGCAGCTTCAGAGGGTATCGTGATACGCAGTATTTT.

The chain couples TRBV5-8 to TRBJ2-3; TRBD2 agrees at 7 bases. The length of the CDR3 is 15 residues. Trimming removed 4 bases from V and 3 bases from J; junction bases left unmatched: 8. The germline V gene has CDR1 SGHTS and CDR2 YDEGEE. The CDR3 DNA follows: TGTGCCAGCAGCGGGGAGGGGCGGGAGACAGATACGCAGTATTTT. Protein sequence: CASSGEGRETDTQYF. The variable domain in full, completed from reference TRBV5-8 and TRBJ2-3, reads EAGVTQSPTHLIKTRGQQATLRCSPISGHTSVYWYQQALGLGLQFLLWYDEGEERNRGNFPPRFSGRQFPNYSSELNVNALELEDSALYLCASSGEGRETDTQYFGPGTRLTVL.

The chain has TRBV5-1 and TRBJ1-1, with 8 nucleotides matching TRBD1. This CDR3 is 22 amino acids long. J gave up 6 bases and V 3 bases, and 31 bases lay outside the gene matches. Per the germline V gene, CDR1 is SGHRS and CDR2 is YFSETQ. The CDR3 sequence is CASSWGPPLHSTGVSLVSEAFF. CDR3 bases: TGCGCCAGCAGCTGGGGACCACCCCTCCACTCGACAGGGGTTAGCCTTGTCTCTGAAGCTTTCTTT.

The J gene is TRBJ1-1, the V gene TRBV6-6, with 7 bases identical to TRBD1. CDR1 MNHNY and CDR2 SVGAGI come from the germline V gene (reference sequence). The CDR3 contains 13 residues. V lost 3 bases and J lost 9; bases outside the gene matches: 7. In DNA, the CDR3 is TGTGCCAGCAGTTATGGGACAGACTCTAAAGCTTTCTTT. Translating gives CASSYGTDSKAFF.

The chain joins TRBV10-2 to TRBJ1-2, with TRBD1 identical over 12 bases. This CDR3 has 18 amino acids. The germline gives CDR1 WSHSY, CDR2 SAAADI. V gave up 0 bases and J gave up 8 bases; unmatched junction bases: 13. CDR3 DNA: TGCGCCAGCAGTGAGTCGCGAGGGACAGGGGGCGCGATGGGAGGCTACACCTTC. Translated: CASSESRGTGGAMGGYTF.

V is TRBV29-1 and J is TRBJ1-3; 7 bases match TRBD1. V lost 5 bases, J lost 0 bases, and 10 bases stayed unmatched. CDR3 length: 16 residues. The germline V gene has CDR1 SQVTM and CDR2 ANQGSEA. The CDR3 protein is CSVRGQTEASGNTIYF. The DNA for the CDR3 is TGCAGCGTTCGGGGACAGACGGAAGCCTCTGGAAACACCATATATTTT.